This passage covers 13 T cell receptor beta chains from one sample sequenced in a study of cytomegalovirus exposure and HLA in healthy donors. PCR involved 60 Vbeta and 13 Jbeta primers. Assay: immunoSEQ multiplex PCR; the TCRdb copy retains only in-frame clones and omits some. The data show approximately 220,000 clones, 82% seen once. Specimen: PBMCs. Every receptor here comes from a man aged 40-49 years in good health and CMV-seropositive.

The chain joins TRBV6-6 to TRBJ2-3; 7 bases fit TRBD1. CDR3 length: 13 residues. V lost 5 bases, J lost 2 bases, and 1 base stayed unmatched. Germline-derived CDR1 and CDR2 are MNHNY and SVGAGI (reference sequence). CDR3 residues: CASSGTATDTQYF. The CDR3 DNA follows: TGTGCCAGCAGTGGGACAGCCACAGATACGCAGTATTTT.

J is TRBJ2-3 and V is TRBV9; D is unclear. The ends were cut back, 4 bases at V and 9 bases at J, with 15 bases in the middle. The CDR3 loop spans 13 amino acids. The germline V gene encodes CDR1 SGDLS and CDR2 YYNGEE. This CDR3 reads CASSPSGVDTQYF. The CDR3 region has the DNA TGTGCCAGCAGCCCTTCAGGCGTAGACACGCAGTATTTT. The variable domain in full, completed from reference TRBV9 and TRBJ2-3, reads DSGVTQTPKHLITATGQRVTLRCSPRSGDLSVYWYQQSLDQGLQFLIQYYNGEERAKGNILERFSAQQFPDLHSELNLSSLELGDSALYFCASSPSGVDTQYFGPGTRLTVL.

The rearrangement joins TRBV13 to TRBJ2-7; D ambiguous. Between the trimmed V and J ends, which lost 5 bases and 2 bases, there was a span of 10 bases. Germline CDR1 PRHDT, CDR2 FYEKMQ (reference sequence). The CDR3 is 13 residues long. Here the CDR3 reads CASSRDNTYEQYV. DNA of the CDR3: TGTGCCAGCAGCCGCGACAACACCTACGAGCAGTACGTC.

The rearrangement links TRBV30 to TRBJ1-4; D might be TRBD1 (5 bases). Germline V gives CDR1 GTSNPN, CDR2 SVGIG (reference sequence). This CDR3 comprises 12 residues. Trimming removed 2 bases at V and 8 bases at J, with 9 bases between. CDR3 sequence: CAWSPQGEKLFF. In DNA form, the CDR3 reads TGTGCCTGGAGTCCGCAGGGAGAAAAACTGTTTTTT.

This clone occurred a few times. The chain employs TRBV18 and TRBJ1-1; D uncertain. This CDR3 has 16 residues. Germline CDR1 KGHSH, CDR2 LQKENI. The V gene lost 2 bases and the J gene lost 1 base, with 14 bases spanning the gap. Here the CDR3 DNA reads TGTGCCAGCTCACCAACCCGTATTACGGGGAACACTGAAGCTTTCTTT. This encodes CASSPTRITGNTEAFF.

This chain joins TRBV7-6 and TRBJ2-1; 16 bases agree with TRBD2. The CDR3 extends over 14 amino acids. V dropped 7 bases and J dropped 9; count of bases not matched to a gene: 3. Germline V lookup: CDR1 SGHVS, CDR2 FNYEAQ. CDR3 in amino acids: CASTGLAGGGEQFF. The CDR3 nucleotides read TGTGCCAGCACGGGACTAGCGGGAGGGGGTGAGCAGTTCTTC.

The chain uses TRBV28 and TRBJ2-1, with TRBD2 identical over 8 bases. The V gene's germline CDR1 is MDHEN and CDR2 SYDVKM. CDR3 length: 13 residues. Trimming took 4 bases from V and 8 from J; bases not matched to a gene: 4. CDR3 loop: CASSSGLADEQFF. CDR3 coding DNA: TGTGCCAGCAGTTCCGGACTAGCCGATGAGCAGTTCTTC. The variable domain in full, completed from reference TRBV28 and TRBJ2-1, reads DVKVTQSSRYLVKRTGEKVFLECVQDMDHENMFWYRQDPGLGLRLIYFSYDVKMKEKGDIPEGYSVSREKKERFSLILESASTNQTSMYLCASSSGLADEQFFGPGTRLTVL.

The V and J genes are TRBV18 and TRBJ1-1; D unclear. The V and J ends lost 5 bases and 4 bases respectively, with 11 bases between them. The CDR3 contains 13 residues. Germline CDR1 reads KGHSH; CDR2 reads LQKENI. The CDR3 coding sequence is TGTGCCAGCTCATTAACGGGGAGCACTGAAGCTTTCTTT. Amino acid sequence: CASSLTGSTEAFF.

V is TRBV19 and J is TRBJ2-2; 12 bases map to TRBD1. Germline V gives CDR1 LNHDA, CDR2 SQIVND (reference sequence). This CDR3 is built from 15 residues. V shed 7 bases and J 3 bases; nucleotides not matched to a gene: 3. CDR3 sequence reads: CASTWDRGHTGELFF. As DNA, the CDR3 is TGTGCCAGTACCTGGGACAGGGGGCACACCGGGGAGCTGTTTTTT.

This chain joins TRBV10-3 and TRBJ1-2; 8 nucleotides agree with TRBD1. The germline V gene encodes CDR1 ENHRY and CDR2 SYGVKD. The CDR3 has 14 residues. Germline trimming cut 3 bases from V and 7 bases from J; bases unmatched to any gene: 7. For the CDR3, the DNA is TGTGCCATCAGTGAAGACAGGGGATTGGGTGGCTACACCTTC. Its translation: CAISEDRGLGGYTF.

The V call is TRBV2, the J call TRBJ1-2; D is possibly TRBD1 (6 bases). Per the germline V gene, CDR1 is SNHLY and CDR2 is FYNNEI. The V gene lost 2 bases and the J gene lost 3 bases, with 16 bases spanning the gap. The CDR3 runs 16 residues. This chain's CDR3 is CASSEPREGVDYGYTF. CDR3 nucleotide sequence: TGTGCCAGCAGTGAACCCAGGGAGGGGGTCGACTATGGCTACACCTTC.

This chain joins TRBV5-1 and TRBJ2-3, with D perhaps TRBD2 (6 bases). CDR3 size: 14 residues. V lost 0 bases, J lost 4 bases, and 9 bases lay in between. Germline V lookup: CDR1 SGHRS, CDR2 YFSETQ. CDR3 nucleotide sequence: TGCGCCAGCAGCTTGGCCGGGAGCGCAGATACGCAGTATTTT. This gives the protein CASSLAGSADTQYF.

V usage is TRBV27 and J usage is TRBJ2-1; 9 nucleotides agree with TRBD2. Per the germline V gene, CDR1 is MNHEY and CDR2 is SMNVEV (reference sequence). V lost 3 bases and J lost 6; bases outside the gene matches: 9. The CDR3 is made up of 16 amino acids. The CDR3 DNA reads as TGTGCCAGCAGTTTTATGGCGGGAGGGCCGGGCAATGAGCAGTTCTTC. Protein product: CASSFMAGGPGNEQFF.